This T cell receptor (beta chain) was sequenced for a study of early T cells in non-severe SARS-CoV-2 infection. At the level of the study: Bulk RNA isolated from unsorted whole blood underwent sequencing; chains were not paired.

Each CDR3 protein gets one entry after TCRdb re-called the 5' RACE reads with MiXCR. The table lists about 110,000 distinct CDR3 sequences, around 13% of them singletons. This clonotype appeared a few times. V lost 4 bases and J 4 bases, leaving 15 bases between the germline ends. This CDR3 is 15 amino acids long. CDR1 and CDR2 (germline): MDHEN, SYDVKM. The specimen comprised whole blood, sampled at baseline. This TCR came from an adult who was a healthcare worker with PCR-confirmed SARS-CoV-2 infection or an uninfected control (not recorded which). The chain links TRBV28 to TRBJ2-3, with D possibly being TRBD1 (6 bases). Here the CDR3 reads CASSSWDTPSDTQYF. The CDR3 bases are TGTGCCAGCAGTTCCTGGGACACCCCATCAGATACGCAGTATTTT.